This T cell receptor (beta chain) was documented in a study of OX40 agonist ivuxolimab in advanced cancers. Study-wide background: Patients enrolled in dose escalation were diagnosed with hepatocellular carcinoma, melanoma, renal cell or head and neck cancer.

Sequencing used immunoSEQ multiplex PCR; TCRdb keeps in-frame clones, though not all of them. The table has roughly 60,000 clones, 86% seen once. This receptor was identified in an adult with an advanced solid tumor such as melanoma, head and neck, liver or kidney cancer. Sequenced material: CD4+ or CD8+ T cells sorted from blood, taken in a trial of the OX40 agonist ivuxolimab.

The CDR3 reads CASSRSVASGSVGELFF. The CDR3 DNA reads TGTGCCAGCAGTCGAAGTGTGGCTAGCGGGTCCGTCGGGGAGCTGTTTTTT. The chain joins TRBV27 to TRBJ2-2, with 8 positions matching TRBD2. The CDR3 length is 17 residues. Germline V gene sequence: CDR1 MNHEY, CDR2 SMNVEV (reference sequence). V lost 5 bases and J lost 7; bases outside the gene matches: 15.